This TCR beta chain was sequenced for a study of cytomegalovirus exposure and HLA in healthy donors. As for the study in general: There were 100 million to 120 million unique TCR beta sequences, drawn from around 180 million T cells, in an earlier analysis. Unique TCRs numbering approximately 80 million, obtained from HLA-typed donors, made up an early data release. Study-wide findings and caveats: An assumption of roughly uniform sequencing depth across donors underlay the presence/absence analyses. TCR sequences were mostly rare, though some public TCRs occurred in many donors.

The PCR used 60 Vbeta and 13 Jbeta primers. Produced via immunoSEQ multiplex PCR; TCRdb's table is partial and in-frame only. The top ten hold 2% to 2.5% of the sample, which has roughly 100,000 clones, around 75% seen once. Germline CDR1 is SGHTS and CDR2 is YDEGEE. The V end lost 6 bases, the J end lost 12 bases, and 24 bases lay between the germline ends. CDR3 length equals 14 residues. Remarks on this clone: As yet, its antigen is unknown.

The chain recombines TRBV5-8 with TRBJ1-2; TRBD1 is a possible D gene (5 bases). This sequence was found in a man aged 25 to 40 in good health and CMV-seronegative. Sequences were obtained from PBMCs. The CDR3 region has the DNA TGTGCCAGCATCCCTTTTGGGGCAGAACTTCTTCACACCTTC. It is translated as CASIPFGAELLHTF.